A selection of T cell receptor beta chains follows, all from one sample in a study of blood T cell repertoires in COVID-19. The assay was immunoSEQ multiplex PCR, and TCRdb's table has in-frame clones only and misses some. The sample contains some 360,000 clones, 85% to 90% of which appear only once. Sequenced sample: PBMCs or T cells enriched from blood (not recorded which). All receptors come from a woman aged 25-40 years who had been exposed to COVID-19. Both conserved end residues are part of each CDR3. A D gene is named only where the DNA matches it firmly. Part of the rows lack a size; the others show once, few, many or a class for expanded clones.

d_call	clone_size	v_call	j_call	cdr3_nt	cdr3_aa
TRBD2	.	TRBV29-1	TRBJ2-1	TGCAGCGCCGAATCTGGGACTAGCGGACTCTACAATGAGCAGTTCTTC	CSAESGTSGLYNEQFF
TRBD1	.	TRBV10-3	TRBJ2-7	TGTGCCATCAGTGGGGGGACAGGCAGCCGGGAGCAGTACTTC	CAISGGTGSREQYF
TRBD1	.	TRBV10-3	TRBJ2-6	TGTGCCATCAGTGACCCGGGACAGGCTTCTGGGGCCAACGTCCTGACTTTC	CAISDPGQASGANVLTF
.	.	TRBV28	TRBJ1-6	TGTGCCAGCAGCACCCCGGGGGGGAATTCACCCCTCCACTTT	CASSTPGGNSPLHF
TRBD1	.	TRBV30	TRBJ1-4	TGTGCCTCAGGGGGACAGCGTAATGAAAAACTGTTTTTT	CASGGQRNEKLFF
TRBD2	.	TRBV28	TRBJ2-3	TGTGCCGCCGGGAGCGGGAGGACAGATACGCAGTATTTT	CAAGSGRTDTQYF
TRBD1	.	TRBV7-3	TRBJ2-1	TGTGCCAGCAGTAAGGGACAGGGAACCTACAATGAGCAGTTCTTC	CASSKGQGTYNEQFF
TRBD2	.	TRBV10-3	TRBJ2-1	TGTGCCATCAGTGAGGGGACTAGCGAGTCCAATGAGCAGTTCTTC	CAISEGTSESNEQFF
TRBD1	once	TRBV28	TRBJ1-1	TGTGCCAGCAGCCACCTACAGGGGTACCGAAACACTGAAGCTTTCTTT	CASSHLQGYRNTEAFF
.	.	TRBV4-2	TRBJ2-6	TGTGCCAGCAGCCAAGACCAGTCTTCTGGGGCCAACGTCCTGACTTTC	CASSQDQSSGANVLTF